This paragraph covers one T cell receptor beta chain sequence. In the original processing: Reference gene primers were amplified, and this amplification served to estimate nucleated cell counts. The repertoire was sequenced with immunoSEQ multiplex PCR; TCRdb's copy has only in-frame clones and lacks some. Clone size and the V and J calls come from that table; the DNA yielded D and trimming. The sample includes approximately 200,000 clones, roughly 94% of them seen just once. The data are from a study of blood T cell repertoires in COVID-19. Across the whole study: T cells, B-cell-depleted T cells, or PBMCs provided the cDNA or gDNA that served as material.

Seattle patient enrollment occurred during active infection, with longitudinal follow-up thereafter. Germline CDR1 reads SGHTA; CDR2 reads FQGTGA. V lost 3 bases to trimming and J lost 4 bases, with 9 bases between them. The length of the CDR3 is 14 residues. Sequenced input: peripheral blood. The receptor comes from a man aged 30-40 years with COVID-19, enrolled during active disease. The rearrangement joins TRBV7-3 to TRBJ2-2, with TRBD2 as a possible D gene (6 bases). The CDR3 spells CASSLSGLTGELFF. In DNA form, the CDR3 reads TGTGCCAGCAGCTTGTCGGGACTCACCGGGGAGCTGTTTTTT.